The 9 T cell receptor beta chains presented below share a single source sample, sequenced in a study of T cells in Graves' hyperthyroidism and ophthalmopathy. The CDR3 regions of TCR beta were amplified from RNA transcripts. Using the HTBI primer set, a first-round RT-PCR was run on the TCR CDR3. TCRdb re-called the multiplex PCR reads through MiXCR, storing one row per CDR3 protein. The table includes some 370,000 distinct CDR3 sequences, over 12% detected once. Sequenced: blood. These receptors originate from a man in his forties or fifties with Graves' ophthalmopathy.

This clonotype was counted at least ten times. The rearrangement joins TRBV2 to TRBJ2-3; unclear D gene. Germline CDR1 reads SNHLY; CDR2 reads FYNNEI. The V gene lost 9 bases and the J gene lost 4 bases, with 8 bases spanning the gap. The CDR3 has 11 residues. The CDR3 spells CARLGSDTQYF. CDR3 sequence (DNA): TGTGCCAGGCTGGGGTCAGATACGCAGTATTTT.

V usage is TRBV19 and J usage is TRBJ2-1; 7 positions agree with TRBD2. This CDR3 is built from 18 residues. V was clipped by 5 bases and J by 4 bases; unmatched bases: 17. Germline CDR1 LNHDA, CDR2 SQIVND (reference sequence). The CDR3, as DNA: TGTGCCAGTAGTCCGGGACGGAGTGGCGGGAGTGGGTACAATGAGCAGTTCTTC. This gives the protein CASSPGRSGGSGYNEQFF. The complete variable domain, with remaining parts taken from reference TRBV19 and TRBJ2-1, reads DGGITQSPKYLFRKEGQNVTLSCEQNLNHDAMYWYRQDPGQGLRLIYYSQIVNDFQKGDIAEGYSVSREKKESFPLTVTSAQKNPTAFYLCASSPGRSGGSGYNEQFFGPGTRLTVL.

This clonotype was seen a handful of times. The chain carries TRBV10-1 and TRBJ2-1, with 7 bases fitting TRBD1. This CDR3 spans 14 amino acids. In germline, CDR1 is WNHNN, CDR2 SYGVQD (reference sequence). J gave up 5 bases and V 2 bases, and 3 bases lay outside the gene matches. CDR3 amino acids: CASSEEGAHNEQFF. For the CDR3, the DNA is TGCGCCAGCAGTGAGGAGGGGGCCCACAATGAGCAGTTCTTC.

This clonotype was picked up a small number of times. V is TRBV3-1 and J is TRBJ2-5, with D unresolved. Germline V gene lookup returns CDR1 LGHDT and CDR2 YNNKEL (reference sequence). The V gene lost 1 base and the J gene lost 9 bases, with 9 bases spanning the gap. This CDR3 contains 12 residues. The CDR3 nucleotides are TGTGCCAGCAGCCAAGTAATGCAGGCCCAGTACTTC. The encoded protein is CASSQVMQAQYF.

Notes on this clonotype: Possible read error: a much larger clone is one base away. CDR3 DNA sequence: TGCAGTGCTCCCGCTAGCGGGAGCGGGGAAGATACGCAGTATTTT. Its protein is CSAPASGSGEDTQYF. The chain is built from TRBV20-1 and TRBJ2-3; 10 nucleotides line up with TRBD2. The V segment lost 5 bases and the J segment 5 bases; nucleotides outside the gene matches: 10. Germline lookup yields CDR1 DFQATT and CDR2 SNEGSKA (reference sequence). The CDR3 is made up of 15 amino acids.

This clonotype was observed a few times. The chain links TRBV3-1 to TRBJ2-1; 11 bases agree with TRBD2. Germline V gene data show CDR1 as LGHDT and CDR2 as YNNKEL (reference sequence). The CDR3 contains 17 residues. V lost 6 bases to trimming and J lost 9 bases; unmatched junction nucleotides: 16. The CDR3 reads CASSPQLLAGGGGEQFF. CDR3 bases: TGTGCCAGCAGTCCACAGCTCCTAGCGGGAGGAGGTGGTGAGCAGTTCTTC.

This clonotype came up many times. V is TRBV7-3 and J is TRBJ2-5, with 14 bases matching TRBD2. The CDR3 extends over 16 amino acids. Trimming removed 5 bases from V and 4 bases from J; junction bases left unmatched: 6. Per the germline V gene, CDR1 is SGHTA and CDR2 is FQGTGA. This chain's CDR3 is CASSPGTSGSSETQYF. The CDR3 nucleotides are TGTGCCAGCAGCCCAGGGACTAGCGGGAGTTCAGAGACCCAGTACTTC.

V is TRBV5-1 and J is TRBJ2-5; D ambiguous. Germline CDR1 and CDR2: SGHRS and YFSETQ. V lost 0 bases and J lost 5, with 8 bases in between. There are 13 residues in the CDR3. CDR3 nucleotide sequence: TGCGCCAGCAGCTTGGCGCTGGGGGAGACCCAGTACTTC. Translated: CASSLALGETQYF.

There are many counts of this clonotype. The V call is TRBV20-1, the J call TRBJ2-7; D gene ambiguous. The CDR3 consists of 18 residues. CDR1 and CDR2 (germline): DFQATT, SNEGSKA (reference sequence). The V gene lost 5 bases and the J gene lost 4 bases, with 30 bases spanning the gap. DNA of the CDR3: TGCAGTGCTTTCCCTCAATTCGCGCGTCCCACCGAAAGGTACGAGCAGTACTTC. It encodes CSAFPQFARPTERYEQYF.